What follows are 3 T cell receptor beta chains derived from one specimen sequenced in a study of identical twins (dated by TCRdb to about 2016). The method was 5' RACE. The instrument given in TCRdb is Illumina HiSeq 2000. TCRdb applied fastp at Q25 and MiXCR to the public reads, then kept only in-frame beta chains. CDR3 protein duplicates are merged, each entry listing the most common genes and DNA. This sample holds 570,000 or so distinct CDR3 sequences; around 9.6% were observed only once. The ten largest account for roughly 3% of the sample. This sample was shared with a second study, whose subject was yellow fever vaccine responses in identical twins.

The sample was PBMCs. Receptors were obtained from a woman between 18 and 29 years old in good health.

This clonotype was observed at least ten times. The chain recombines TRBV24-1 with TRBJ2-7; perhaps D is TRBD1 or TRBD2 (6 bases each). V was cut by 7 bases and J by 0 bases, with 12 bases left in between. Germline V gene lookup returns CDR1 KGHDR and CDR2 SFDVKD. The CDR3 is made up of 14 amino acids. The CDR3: CATRRGQGSYEQYF. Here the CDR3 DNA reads TGTGCCACCAGACGGGGGCAGGGCTCCTACGAGCAGTACTTC.

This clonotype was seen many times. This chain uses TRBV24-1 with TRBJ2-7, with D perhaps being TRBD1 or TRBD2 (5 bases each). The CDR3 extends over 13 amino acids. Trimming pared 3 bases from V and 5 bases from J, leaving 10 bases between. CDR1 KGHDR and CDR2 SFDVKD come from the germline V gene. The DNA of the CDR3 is TGTGCCACCAGTGATGGGGACGACGACGAGCAGTACTTC. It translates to CATSDGDDDEQYF.

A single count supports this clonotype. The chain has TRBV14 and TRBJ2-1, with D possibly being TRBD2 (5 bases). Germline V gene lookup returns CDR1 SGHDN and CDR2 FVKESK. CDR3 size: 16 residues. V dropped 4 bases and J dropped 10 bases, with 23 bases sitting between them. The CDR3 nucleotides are TGTGCCAGCAGCCTTCTAAGGCTCCCTCTGCCGGGAGAGCAGTTCTTC. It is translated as CASSLLRLPLPGEQFF.